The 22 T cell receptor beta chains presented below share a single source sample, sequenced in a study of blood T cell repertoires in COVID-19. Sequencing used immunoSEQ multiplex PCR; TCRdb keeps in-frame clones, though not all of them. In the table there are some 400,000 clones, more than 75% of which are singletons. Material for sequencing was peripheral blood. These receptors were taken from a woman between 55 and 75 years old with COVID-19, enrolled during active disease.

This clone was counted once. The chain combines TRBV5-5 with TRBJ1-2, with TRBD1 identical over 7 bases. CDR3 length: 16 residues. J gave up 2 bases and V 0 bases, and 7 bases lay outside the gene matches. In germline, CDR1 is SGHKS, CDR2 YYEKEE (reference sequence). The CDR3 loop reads CASSLGQGVNNYGYTF. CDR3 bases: TGTGCCAGCAGCTTGGGGCAGGGGGTGAACAACTATGGCTACACCTTC.

The CDR3 nucleotides are TGTGCCAGCAGCCCCCGGTCAACGTTCGGGGAAGAGACCCAGTACTTC. Its protein product is CASSPRSTFGEETQYF. The V gene is TRBV9, the J gene TRBJ2-5; tentatively, D is TRBD2 (5 bases). CDR3 length: 16 amino acids. V shed 4 bases and J shed 3 bases, with 19 bases lying between them. The V gene's germline CDR1 is SGDLS and CDR2 YYNGEE.

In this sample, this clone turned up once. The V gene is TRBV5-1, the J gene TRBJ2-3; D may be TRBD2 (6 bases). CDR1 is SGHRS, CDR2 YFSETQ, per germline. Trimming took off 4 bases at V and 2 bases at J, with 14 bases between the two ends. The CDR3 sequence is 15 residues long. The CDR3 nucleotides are TGCGCCAGCAGCGTAACTAGCACCCCCACAGATACGCAGTATTTT. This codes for CASSVTSTPTDTQYF.

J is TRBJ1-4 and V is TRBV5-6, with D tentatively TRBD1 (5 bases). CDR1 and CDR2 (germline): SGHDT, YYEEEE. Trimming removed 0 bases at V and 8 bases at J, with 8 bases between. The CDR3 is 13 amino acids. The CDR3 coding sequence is TGTGCCAGCAGCTTGGCAGGGTTGGAAAAACTGTTTTTT. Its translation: CASSLAGLEKLFF.

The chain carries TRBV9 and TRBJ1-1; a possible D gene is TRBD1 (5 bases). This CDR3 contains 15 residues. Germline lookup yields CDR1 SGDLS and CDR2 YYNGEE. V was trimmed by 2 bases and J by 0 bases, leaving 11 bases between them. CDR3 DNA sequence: TGTGCCAGCAGCGTCTTGGCAGGGATGAACACTGAAGCTTTCTTT. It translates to CASSVLAGMNTEAFF.

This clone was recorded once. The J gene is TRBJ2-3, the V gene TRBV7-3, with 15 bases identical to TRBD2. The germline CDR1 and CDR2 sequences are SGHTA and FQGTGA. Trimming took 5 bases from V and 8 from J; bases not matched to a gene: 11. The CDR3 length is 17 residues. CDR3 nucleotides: TGTGCCAGCAGCCCCCCCGGGACTAGCGGGGGGTCGGGTACGCAGTATTTT. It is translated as CASSPPGTSGGSGTQYF.

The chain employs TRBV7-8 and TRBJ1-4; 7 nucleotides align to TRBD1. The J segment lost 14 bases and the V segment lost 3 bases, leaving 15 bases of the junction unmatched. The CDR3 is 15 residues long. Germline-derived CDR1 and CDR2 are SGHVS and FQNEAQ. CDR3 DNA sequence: TGTGCCAGCAGCTTTTCAGGACAGGTGAATGCAGGGCTGTTTTTT. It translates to CASSFSGQVNAGLFF.

The CDR3 coding sequence is TGTGCCAGCAGCTTAGGTGGGACTAGCGGGGGGGCGGTAGGTGAGCAGTTCTTC. This codes for CASSLGGTSGGAVGEQFF. J is TRBJ2-1 and V is TRBV7-8; 16 bases align to TRBD2. After removal of 1 base from V and 9 bases from J, the junction contained 9 bases not matched to a gene. The CDR3 spans 18 residues. The germline gives CDR1 SGHVS, CDR2 FQNEAQ.

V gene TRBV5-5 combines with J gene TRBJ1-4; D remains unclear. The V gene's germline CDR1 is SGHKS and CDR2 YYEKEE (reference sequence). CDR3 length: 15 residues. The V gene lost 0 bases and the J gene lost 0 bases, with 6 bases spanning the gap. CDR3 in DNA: TGTGCCAGCAGCTTGGGCCAGACAACTAATGAAAAACTGTTTTTT. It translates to CASSLGQTTNEKLFF.

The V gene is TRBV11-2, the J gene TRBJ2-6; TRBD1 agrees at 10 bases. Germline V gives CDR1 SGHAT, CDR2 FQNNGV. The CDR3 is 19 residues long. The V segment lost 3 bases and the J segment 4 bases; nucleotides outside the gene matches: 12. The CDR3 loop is CASSFGGGTGAAGANVLTF. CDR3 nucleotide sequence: TGTGCCAGCAGCTTCGGGGGCGGGACAGGGGCGGCGGGGGCCAACGTCCTGACTTTC.

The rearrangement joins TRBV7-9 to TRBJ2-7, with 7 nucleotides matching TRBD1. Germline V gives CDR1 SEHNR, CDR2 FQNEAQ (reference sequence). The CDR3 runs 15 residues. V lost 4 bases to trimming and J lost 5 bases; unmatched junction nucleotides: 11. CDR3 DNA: TGTGCCAGCAGCTACCACCTATTGACAGGGAACGAGCAGTACTTC. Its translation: CASSYHLLTGNEQYF. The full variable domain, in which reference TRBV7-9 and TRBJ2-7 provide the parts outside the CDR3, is DTGVSQNPRHKITKRGQNVTFRCDPISEHNRLYWYRQTLGQGPEFLTYFQNEAQLEKSRLLSDRFSAERPKGSFSTLEIQRTEQGDSAMYLCASSYHLLTGNEQYFGPGTRLTVT.

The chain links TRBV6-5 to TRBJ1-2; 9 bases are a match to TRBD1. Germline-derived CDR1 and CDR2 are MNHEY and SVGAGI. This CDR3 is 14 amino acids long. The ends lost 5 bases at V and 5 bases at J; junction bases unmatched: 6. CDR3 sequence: CASSNTGGAYGYTF. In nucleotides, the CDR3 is TGTGCCAGCAGTAATACAGGGGGCGCGTATGGCTACACCTTC.

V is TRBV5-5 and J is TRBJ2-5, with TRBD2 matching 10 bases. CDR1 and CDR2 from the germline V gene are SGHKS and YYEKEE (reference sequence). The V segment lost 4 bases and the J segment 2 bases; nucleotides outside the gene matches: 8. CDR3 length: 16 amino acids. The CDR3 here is CASSPPPSGGQETQYF. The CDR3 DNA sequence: TGTGCCAGCAGCCCCCCCCCTAGCGGGGGACAAGAGACCCAGTACTTC. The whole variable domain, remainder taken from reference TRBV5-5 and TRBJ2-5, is DAGVTQSPTHLIKTRGQQVTLRCSPISGHKSVSWYQQVLGQGPQFIFQYYEKEERGRGNFPDRFSARQFPNYSSELNVNALLLGDSALYLCASSPPPSGGQETQYFGPGTRLLVL.

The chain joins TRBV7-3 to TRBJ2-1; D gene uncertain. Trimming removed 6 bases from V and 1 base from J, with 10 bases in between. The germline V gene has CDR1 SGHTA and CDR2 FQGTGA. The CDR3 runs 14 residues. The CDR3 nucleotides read TGTGCCAGCAGTGAATATAGTTCCTACAATGAGCAGTTCTTC. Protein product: CASSEYSSYNEQFF.

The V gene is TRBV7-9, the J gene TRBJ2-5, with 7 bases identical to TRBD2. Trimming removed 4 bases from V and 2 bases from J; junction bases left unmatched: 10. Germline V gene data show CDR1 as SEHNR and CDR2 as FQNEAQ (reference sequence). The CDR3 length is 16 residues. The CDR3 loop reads CASSWGGTSEQETQYF. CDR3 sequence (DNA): TGTGCCAGCAGCTGGGGGGGGACTTCGGAACAAGAGACCCAGTACTTC.

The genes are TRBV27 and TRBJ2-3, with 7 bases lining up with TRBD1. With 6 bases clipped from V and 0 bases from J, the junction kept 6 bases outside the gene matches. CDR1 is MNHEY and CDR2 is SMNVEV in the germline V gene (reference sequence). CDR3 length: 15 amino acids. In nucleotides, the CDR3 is TGTGCCAGCAGCGAGGGACAGTTTAGCACAGATACGCAGTATTTT. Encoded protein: CASSEGQFSTDTQYF.

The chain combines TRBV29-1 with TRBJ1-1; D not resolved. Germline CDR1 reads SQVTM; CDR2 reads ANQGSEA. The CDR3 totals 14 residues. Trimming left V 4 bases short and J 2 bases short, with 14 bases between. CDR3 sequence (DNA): TGCAGCGTTGTATGGAGTATCACAAACACTGAAGCTTTCTTT. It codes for CSVVWSITNTEAFF.

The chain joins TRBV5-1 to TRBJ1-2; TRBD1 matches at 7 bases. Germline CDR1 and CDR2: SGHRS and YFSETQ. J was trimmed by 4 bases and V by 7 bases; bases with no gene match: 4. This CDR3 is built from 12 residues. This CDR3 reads CASSTGIYGYTF. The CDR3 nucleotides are TGCGCCAGCTCGACAGGGATCTATGGCTACACCTTC.

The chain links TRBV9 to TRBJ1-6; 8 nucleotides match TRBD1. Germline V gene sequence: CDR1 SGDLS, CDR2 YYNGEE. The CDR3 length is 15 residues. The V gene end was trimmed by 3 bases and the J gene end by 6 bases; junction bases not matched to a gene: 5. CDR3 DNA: TGTGCCAGCAGCGCCCAGGGGGCCGGTAATTCACCCCTCCACTTT. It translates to CASSAQGAGNSPLHF.

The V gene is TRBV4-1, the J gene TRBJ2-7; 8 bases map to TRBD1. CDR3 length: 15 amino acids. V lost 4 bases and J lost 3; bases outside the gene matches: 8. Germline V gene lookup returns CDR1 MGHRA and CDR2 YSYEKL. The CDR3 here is CASSPGTGSVYEQYF. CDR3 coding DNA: TGCGCCAGCAGCCCTGGGACAGGTAGTGTCTACGAGCAGTACTTC.

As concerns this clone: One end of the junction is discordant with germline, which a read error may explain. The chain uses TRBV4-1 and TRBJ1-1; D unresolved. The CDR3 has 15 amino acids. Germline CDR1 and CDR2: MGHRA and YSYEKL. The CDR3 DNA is TGCGCCAGCAGCCAAGAGAAGGCGGGCCCGTATTTCGGTCTCTTT. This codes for CASSQEKAGPYFGLF.

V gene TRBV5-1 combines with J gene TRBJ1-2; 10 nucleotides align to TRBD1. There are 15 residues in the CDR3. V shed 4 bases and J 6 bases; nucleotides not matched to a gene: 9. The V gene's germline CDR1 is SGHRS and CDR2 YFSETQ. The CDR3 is CASSRSTGGGNGYTF. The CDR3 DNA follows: TGCGCCAGCAGCCGATCGACAGGGGGCGGGAATGGCTACACCTTC. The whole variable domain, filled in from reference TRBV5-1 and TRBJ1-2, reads KAGVTQTPRYLIKTRGQQVTLSCSPISGHRSVSWYQQTPGQGLQFLFEYFSETQRNKGNFPGRFSGRQFSNSRSEMNVSTLELGDSALYLCASSRSTGGGNGYTFGSGTRLTVV.